This TCR beta chain was sequenced in a study of identical twins. V dropped 5 bases and J dropped 3 bases, with 20 bases sitting between them. CDR3 size: 16 residues. Germline CDR1 MNHEY, CDR2 SVGEGT. TCRdb re-analysed the 5' RACE reads in MiXCR, keeping a single row per CDR3 protein. The sample has 700,000 or so distinct CDR3 sequences; around 20% are singletons. This sample also belongs to another study, concerning T cells expressing NK-cell markers. That report notes: Beta-chain profiling covered CD3+CD56+NKG2C+, CD3+CD56+NKG2C- and CD3+CD56-NKG2C+ sorted subsets.

The source material was PBMCs. This chain connects TRBV6-2 or TRBV6-3 to TRBJ2-7; weak D call: TRBD1 (5 bases). This receptor was identified in a woman aged 18-30 years in good health. The CDR3 nucleotides are TGTGCCAGCAGTGACCCCGGTAGGGGAATTAGCTACGAGCAGTACTTC. It translates to CASSDPGRGISYEQYF.